This T cell receptor (beta chain) was sequenced in a study of blood T cell repertoires in COVID-19. Background on the study: Samples came from the United States, Italy and Spain, spanning acute and convalescent COVID-19.

CDR3 size: 16 residues. V was pared by 2 bases and J by 7 bases, with 12 bases of the junction left unmatched. Germline-derived CDR1 and CDR2 are MDHEN and SYDVKM. Authors' analysis steps: Quantification of nucleated cells was approximated via reference gene primer amplification. This table comes from immunoSEQ multiplex PCR, and its TCRdb copy is limited to in-frame clones, with some not included. V and J calls and clone size follow that table, whereas D and trimming were derived from the DNA. The sample contains 150,000 to 200,000 clones, over 80% of which appear only once. The sequenced material came from peripheral blood. The sequence came from a woman aged 60-75 years who had recovered from COVID-19. The V gene is TRBV28, the J gene TRBJ1-1, with 8 bases lining up with TRBD1. The CDR3 DNA sequence: TGTGCCAGCAGTTTAATCCCACCTCAGGGGGCGGGTGAAGCTTTCTTT. Translated: CASSLIPPQGAGEAFF.